The 17 T cell receptor beta chains below were found in one sample sequenced in a study of radiation and T cells in renal cell carcinoma. Sequenced by immunoSEQ multiplex PCR; TCRdb stores in-frame clones only, minus some. The table has about 130,000 clones, 75% to 90% seen once. The time point is: blood 2 weeks post-SBRT. Noted treatment: 15 Gy SBRT to primary tumor, nephrectomy 4 weeks later. The sample here was blood, taken from a patient whose treatment included radiotherapy and nephrectomy. All receptors come from a woman aged 55 to 70 with renal cell carcinoma.

The chain recombines TRBV6-5 with TRBJ2-7; 7 bases fit TRBD1. This CDR3 has 15 residues. Germline CDR1 MNHEY, CDR2 SVGAGI. Unmatched junction bases numbered 13, after V lost 6 bases and J lost 5 bases. CDR3 sequence (DNA): TGTGCCAGCAGCGTGGGACAGTCCCTTTTGAACGAGCAGTACTTC. This gives the protein CASSVGQSLLNEQYF.

This clone appeared a few times. The V call is TRBV27, the J call TRBJ1-6; D uncertain. There are 14 residues in the CDR3. V lost 3 bases and J lost 5, with 8 bases in between. From germline, CDR1 is MNHEY and CDR2 SMNVEV (reference sequence). The CDR3 sequence is CASSFLRNNSPLHF. The CDR3 coding sequence is TGTGCCAGCAGTTTTCTACGGAATAATTCACCCCTCCACTTT.

CDR3 sequence (DNA): TGTGCCAGCAGCCGAGCCGGGTTAGCCTACGAGCAGTACTTC. The encoded protein is CASSRAGLAYEQYF. The genes are TRBV6-5 and TRBJ2-7; D is ambiguous. Trimming removed 6 bases at V and 2 bases at J, with 14 bases between. This CDR3 has 14 residues. The germline CDR1 and CDR2 sequences are MNHEY and SVGAGI.

V usage is TRBV19 and J usage is TRBJ2-7; no firm D call. Germline values: CDR1 LNHDA, CDR2 SQIVND (reference sequence). The CDR3 totals 13 residues. Deletions cut 4 bases from V and 2 bases from J, with 9 bases between. The chain's CDR3 is CASSKYSTYEQYF. CDR3 nucleotide sequence: TGTGCCAGTAGTAAGTACAGCACCTACGAGCAGTACTTC.

This sequence joins TRBV5-6 and TRBJ2-6; either TRBD1 or TRBD2 may fit D (6 bases each). Trimming took off 3 bases at V and 4 bases at J, with 14 bases between the two ends. Germline assignment: CDR1 SGHDT and CDR2 YYEEEE. The CDR3 totals 16 residues. The CDR3 here is CASSSTWGAGANVLTF. The DNA of the CDR3 is TGTGCCAGCAGCTCAACTTGGGGGGCAGGGGCCAACGTCCTGACTTTC.

This rearrangement joins TRBV2 to TRBJ1-5; D ambiguous. The length of the CDR3 is 18 residues. Trimming removed 4 bases from V and 0 bases from J, with 19 bases in between. Germline V CDR1 and CDR2: SNHLY, FYNNEI. CDR3 loop: CASSVGPDSFYSNQPQHF. CDR3 DNA: TGTGCCAGCAGTGTTGGACCAGATAGTTTTTATAGCAATCAGCCCCAGCATTTT. Variable domain in full (rest from reference TRBV2 and TRBJ1-5): EPEVTQTPSHQVTQMGQEVILRCVPISNHLYFYWYRQILGQKVEFLVSFYNNEISEKSEIFDDQFSVERPDGSNFTLKIRSTKLEDSAMYFCASSVGPDSFYSNQPQHFGDGTRLSIL.

The rearrangement links TRBV4-3 to TRBJ2-1; 11 positions agree with TRBD2. The ends lost 0 bases at V and 10 bases at J; junction bases unmatched: 8. Germline-derived CDR1 and CDR2 are LGHNA and YSLEER. This CDR3 is 16 amino acids long. The CDR3 reads CASSQERTSGLGEQFF. CDR3 DNA sequence: TGCGCCAGCAGCCAAGAGAGGACTAGCGGGCTAGGAGAGCAGTTCTTC.

This clone was seen many times. The gene calls are TRBV4-1 and TRBJ2-7; the match to TRBD2 covers 14 bases. CDR1 and CDR2 (germline): MGHRA, YSYEKL. V gave up 4 bases and J gave up 4 bases; unmatched junction bases: 6. The CDR3 is 16 amino acids. The CDR3 sequence: CASSPATSGGAYEQYF. The CDR3 DNA follows: TGCGCCAGCAGCCCCGCGACTAGCGGGGGGGCTTACGAGCAGTACTTC.

The rearrangement uses TRBV4-1 and TRBJ1-2, with 7 bases fitting TRBD1. CDR3 length: 15 amino acids. With V trimmed by 1 base and J by 4 bases, 6 bases remained unmatched. The germline gives CDR1 MGHRA, CDR2 YSYEKL. CDR3 DNA sequence: TGCGCCAGCAGCCAAGGTTACAGGGGCTCCTATGGCTACACCTTC. This translates into CASSQGYRGSYGYTF.

The rearrangement uses TRBV18 and TRBJ1-4; the D gene is possibly TRBD1 (5 bases). The CDR3 has 14 residues. The ends were cut back, 3 bases at V and 8 bases at J, with 13 bases in the middle. CDR1 and CDR2 from the germline V gene are KGHSH and LQKENI. The CDR3 is CASSPTGLEEKLFF. The CDR3 DNA sequence: TGTGCCAGCTCACCTACAGGTTTGGAGGAAAAACTGTTTTTT.

This chain joins TRBV4-2 and TRBJ2-1; 10 nucleotides agree with TRBD2. The CDR3 is 17 residues long. V lost 4 bases to trimming and J lost 5 bases; unmatched junction nucleotides: 11. Germline loops: CDR1 LGHNA, CDR2 YNFKEQ. CDR3 residues: CASSPPRTSGRDNEQFF. The CDR3 DNA follows: TGTGCCAGCAGCCCCCCACGGACTAGCGGCCGTGACAATGAGCAGTTCTTC.

In this sample, this clone turned up once. V is TRBV5-1 and J is TRBJ2-5; 8 nucleotides agree with TRBD2. V lost 4 bases and J lost 1; bases outside the gene matches: 9. This CDR3 contains 16 residues. Germline CDR1 and CDR2: SGHRS and YFSETQ. The CDR3 DNA reads TGCGCCAGCAGCCCGGGGGCTAGCGGGTTCCAAGAGACCCAGTACTTC. This codes for CASSPGASGFQETQYF.

This chain connects TRBV6-1 to TRBJ2-2, with 9 positions matching TRBD1. The V gene end was trimmed by 9 bases and the J gene end by 7 bases; junction bases not matched to a gene: 9. The CDR3 spans 14 residues. Germline values: CDR1 MNHNS, CDR2 SASEGT. CDR3 region: CASPGQGDVGELFF. The CDR3 DNA sequence: TGTGCCAGTCCGGGACAGGGTGATGTCGGGGAGCTGTTTTTT.

This chain uses TRBV5-1 with TRBJ1-1; 9 nucleotides match TRBD1. CDR1 is SGHRS and CDR2 is YFSETQ in the germline V gene. The CDR3 covers 16 residues. V was clipped by 4 bases and J by 6 bases; unmatched bases: 13. CDR3 DNA: TGCGCCAGCAGCCCCGGACCGCCGGGACAGGGTTCTGAAGCTTTCTTT. Translating it yields CASSPGPPGQGSEAFF.

The V call is TRBV11-2, the J call TRBJ1-2; TRBD1 agrees at 9 bases. V shed 1 base, J shed 6 bases, and the junction held 9 bases outside the gene matches. CDR1 is SGHAT, CDR2 FQNNGV, per germline. The CDR3 totals 16 residues. The CDR3: CASSLGPGQGVNGYTF. CDR3 nucleotides: TGTGCCAGCAGCTTAGGCCCGGGACAGGGAGTGAATGGCTACACCTTC. Drawing the rest from reference TRBV11-2 and TRBJ1-2, the complete variable domain is EAGVAQSPRYKIIEKRQSVAFWCNPISGHATLYWYQQILGQGPKLLIQFQNNGVVDDSQLPKDRFSAERLKGVDSTLKIQPAKLEDSAVYLCASSLGPGQGVNGYTFGSGTRLTVV.

V is TRBV5-6 and J is TRBJ1-1; 8 bases are a match to TRBD1. The CDR3 sequence is 15 residues long. The V gene's germline CDR1 is SGHDT and CDR2 YYEEEE. V shed 5 bases, J shed 2 bases, and the junction held 8 bases outside the gene matches. This chain's CDR3 is CASSVFRGLNTEAFF. The DNA for the CDR3 is TGTGCCAGCAGTGTATTCAGGGGGCTAAACACTGAAGCTTTCTTT.

The chain uses TRBV14 and TRBJ1-3; TRBD1 matches 7 bases. V dropped 5 bases and J dropped 0; count of bases not matched to a gene: 16. This CDR3 has 19 residues. CDR1 SGHDN and CDR2 FVKESK come from the germline V gene. The CDR3 loop reads CASSFVRDSHLSSGNTIYF. The CDR3 DNA is TGTGCCAGCAGCTTCGTCCGGGACAGCCACCTTTCCTCTGGAAACACCATATATTTT. Full variable domain (rest looked up from reference TRBV14 and TRBJ1-3): EAGVTQFPSHSVIEKGQTVTLRCDPISGHDNLYWYRRVMGKEIKFLLHFVKESKQDESGMPNNRFLAERTGGTYSTLKVQPAELEDSGVYFCASSFVRDSHLSSGNTIYFGEGSWLTVV.